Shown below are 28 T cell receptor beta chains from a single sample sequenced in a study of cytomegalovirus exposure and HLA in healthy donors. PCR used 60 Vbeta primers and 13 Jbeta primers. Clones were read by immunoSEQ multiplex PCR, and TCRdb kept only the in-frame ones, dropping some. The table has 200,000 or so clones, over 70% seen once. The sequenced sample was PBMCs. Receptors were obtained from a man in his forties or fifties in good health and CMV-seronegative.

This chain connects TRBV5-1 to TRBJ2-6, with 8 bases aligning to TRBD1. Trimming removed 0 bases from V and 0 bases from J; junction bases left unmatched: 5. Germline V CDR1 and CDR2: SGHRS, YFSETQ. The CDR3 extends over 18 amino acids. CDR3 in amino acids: CASSLGDRGFSGANVLTF. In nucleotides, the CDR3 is TGCGCCAGCAGCTTGGGAGACAGGGGATTCTCTGGGGCCAACGTCCTGACTTTC.

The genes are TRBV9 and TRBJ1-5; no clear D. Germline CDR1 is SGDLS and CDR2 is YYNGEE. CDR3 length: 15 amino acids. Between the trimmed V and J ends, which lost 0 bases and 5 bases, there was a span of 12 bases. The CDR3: CASSVGFGGDQPQHF. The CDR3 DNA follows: TGTGCCAGCAGCGTAGGGTTTGGCGGAGATCAGCCCCAGCATTTT.

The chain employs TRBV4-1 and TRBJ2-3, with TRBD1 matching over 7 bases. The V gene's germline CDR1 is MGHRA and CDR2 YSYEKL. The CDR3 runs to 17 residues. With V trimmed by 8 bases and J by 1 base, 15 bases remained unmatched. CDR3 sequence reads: CASARPGQRIGTDTQYF. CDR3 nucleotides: TGCGCCAGCGCGCGGCCGGGACAGCGTATTGGCACAGATACGCAGTATTTT.

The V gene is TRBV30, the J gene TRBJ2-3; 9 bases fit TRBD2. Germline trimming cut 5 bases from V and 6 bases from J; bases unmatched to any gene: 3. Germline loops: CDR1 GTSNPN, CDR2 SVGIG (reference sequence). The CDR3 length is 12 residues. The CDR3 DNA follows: TGTGCCTGGGTAACTAGCGGGGATACGCAGTATTTT. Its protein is CAWVTSGDTQYF.

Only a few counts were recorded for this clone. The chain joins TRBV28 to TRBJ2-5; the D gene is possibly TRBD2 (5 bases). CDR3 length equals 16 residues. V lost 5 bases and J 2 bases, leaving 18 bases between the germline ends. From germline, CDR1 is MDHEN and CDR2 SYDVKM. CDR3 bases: TGTGCCAGCAGTCCTCCCCCAAGCCGGACTCAAGAGACCCAGTACTTC. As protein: CASSPPPSRTQETQYF.

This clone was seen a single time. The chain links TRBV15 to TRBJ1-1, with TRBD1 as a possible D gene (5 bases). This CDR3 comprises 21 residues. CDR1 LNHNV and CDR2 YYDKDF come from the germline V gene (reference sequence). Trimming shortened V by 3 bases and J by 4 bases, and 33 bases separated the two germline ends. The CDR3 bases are TGTGCCACCAGCAGTTTTGGTAATACAATTTCGGGGACTTCTGGTCGCACTGAAGCTTTCTTT. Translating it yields CATSSFGNTISGTSGRTEAFF.

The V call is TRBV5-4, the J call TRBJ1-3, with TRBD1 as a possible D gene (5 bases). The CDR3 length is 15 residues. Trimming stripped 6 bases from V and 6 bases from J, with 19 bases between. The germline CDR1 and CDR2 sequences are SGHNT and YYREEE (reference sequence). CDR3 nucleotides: TGTGCCAGCAACTTTGGCGGGGCAGCGGAAAACACCATATATTTT. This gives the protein CASNFGGAAENTIYF.

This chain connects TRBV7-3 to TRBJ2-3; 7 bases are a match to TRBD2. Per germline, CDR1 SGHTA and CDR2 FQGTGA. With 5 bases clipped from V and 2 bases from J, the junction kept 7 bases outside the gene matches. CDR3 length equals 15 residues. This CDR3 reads CASSPTSNPTDTQYF. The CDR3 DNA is TGTGCCAGCAGCCCGACTAGCAACCCCACAGATACGCAGTATTTT.

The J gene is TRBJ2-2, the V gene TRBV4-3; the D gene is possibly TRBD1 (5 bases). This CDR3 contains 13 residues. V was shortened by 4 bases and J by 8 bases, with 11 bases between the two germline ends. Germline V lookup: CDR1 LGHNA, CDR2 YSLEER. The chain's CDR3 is CASSPGFVGELFF. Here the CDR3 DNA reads TGCGCCAGCAGCCCAGGGTTTGTGGGGGAGCTGTTTTTT.

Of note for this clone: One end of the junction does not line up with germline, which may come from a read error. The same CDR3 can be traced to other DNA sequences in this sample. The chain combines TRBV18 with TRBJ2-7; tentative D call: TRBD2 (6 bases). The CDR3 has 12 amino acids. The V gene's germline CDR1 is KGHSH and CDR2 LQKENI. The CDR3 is CASSPQRVEQYF. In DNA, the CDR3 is TGTGCCAGCTCACCTCAGCGGGTCGAGCAGTATTTC.

The CDR3 loop reads CASSQDGTRYGYTF. CDR3 coding DNA: TGTGCCAGCAGCCAAGATGGGACAAGATATGGCTACACCTTC. The V and J genes are TRBV4-2 and TRBJ1-2, with D maybe TRBD1 (6 bases). The ends were cut back, 0 bases at V and 5 bases at J, with 10 bases in the middle. CDR3 length: 14 residues. CDR1 is LGHNA, CDR2 YNFKEQ, per germline.

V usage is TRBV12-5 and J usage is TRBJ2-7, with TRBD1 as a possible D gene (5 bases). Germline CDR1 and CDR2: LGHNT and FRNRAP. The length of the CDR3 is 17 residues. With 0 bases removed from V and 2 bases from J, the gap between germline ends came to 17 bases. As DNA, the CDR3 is TGTGCTAGTGGTTTGGTACCAGGACAATCTAGGACCTACGAGCAGTACTTC. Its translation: CASGLVPGQSRTYEQYF.

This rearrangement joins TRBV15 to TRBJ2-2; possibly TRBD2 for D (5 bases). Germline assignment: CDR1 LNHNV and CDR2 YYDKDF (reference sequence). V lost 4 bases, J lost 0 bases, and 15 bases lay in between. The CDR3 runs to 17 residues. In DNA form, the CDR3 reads TGTGCCACCAGCAAAGAAAATAGCGACGCGAACACCGGGGAGCTGTTTTTT. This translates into CATSKENSDANTGELFF. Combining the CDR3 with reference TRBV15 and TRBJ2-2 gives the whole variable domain DAMVIQNPRYQVTQFGKPVTLSCSQTLNHNVMYWYQQKSSQAPKLLFHYYDKDFNNEADTPDNFQSRRPNTSFCFLDIRSPGLGDTAMYLCATSKENSDANTGELFFGEGSRLTVL.

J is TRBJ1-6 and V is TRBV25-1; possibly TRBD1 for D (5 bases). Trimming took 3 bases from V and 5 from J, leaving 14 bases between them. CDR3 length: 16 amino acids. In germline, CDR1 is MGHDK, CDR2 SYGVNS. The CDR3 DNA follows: TGTGCCAGCAGTGATCCAGGGCAGAGAAATAATTCACCCCTCCACTTT. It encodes CASSDPGQRNNSPLHF.

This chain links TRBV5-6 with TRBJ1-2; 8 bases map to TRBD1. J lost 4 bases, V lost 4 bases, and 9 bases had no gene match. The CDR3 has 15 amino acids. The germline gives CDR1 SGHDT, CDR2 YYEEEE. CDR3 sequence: CASSLGNRGGYGYTF. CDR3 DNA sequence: TGTGCCAGCAGCCTTGGAAACAGGGGGGGCTATGGCTACACCTTC.

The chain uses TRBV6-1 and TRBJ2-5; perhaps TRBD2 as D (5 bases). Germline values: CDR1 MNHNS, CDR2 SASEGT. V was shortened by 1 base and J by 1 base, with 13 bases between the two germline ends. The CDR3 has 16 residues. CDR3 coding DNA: TGTGCCAGCAGTGAAGATGGAGGATCCGGCCAAGAGACCCAGTACTTC. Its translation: CASSEDGGSGQETQYF.

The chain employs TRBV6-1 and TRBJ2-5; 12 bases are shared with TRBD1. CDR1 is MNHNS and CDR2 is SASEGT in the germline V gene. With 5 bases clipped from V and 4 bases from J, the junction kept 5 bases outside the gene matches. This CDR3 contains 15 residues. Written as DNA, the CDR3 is TGTGCCAGCAGTCCCGGGGACAGGGGGCGAGAGACCCAGTACTTC. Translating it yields CASSPGDRGRETQYF.

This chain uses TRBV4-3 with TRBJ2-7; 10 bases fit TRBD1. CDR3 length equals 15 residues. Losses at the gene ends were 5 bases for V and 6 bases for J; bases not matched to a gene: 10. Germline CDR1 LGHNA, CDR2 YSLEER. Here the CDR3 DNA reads TGCGCCAGCAGCTTGAACCGGGACAGGGGTCTCGAGCAGTACTTC. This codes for CASSLNRDRGLEQYF.

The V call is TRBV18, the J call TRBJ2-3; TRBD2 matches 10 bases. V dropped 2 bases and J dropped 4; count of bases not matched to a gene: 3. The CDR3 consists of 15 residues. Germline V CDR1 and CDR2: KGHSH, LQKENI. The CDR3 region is CASSPASGGSDTQYF. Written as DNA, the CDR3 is TGTGCCAGCTCACCAGCTAGCGGGGGCTCAGATACGCAGTATTTT.

This chain's CDR3 is CASSESGGGANVLTF. As DNA, the CDR3 is TGTGCCAGCAGTGAAAGCGGGGGTGGGGCCAACGTCCTGACTTTC. This chain links TRBV6-1 with TRBJ2-6; 8 bases map to TRBD2. Germline CDR1 MNHNS, CDR2 SASEGT. CDR3 length: 15 amino acids. The ends lost 2 bases at V and 3 bases at J; junction bases unmatched: 0.

This CDR3 is CASSLGGTSYNSPLHF. The DNA for the CDR3 is TGTGCCAGCAGCTTGGGGGGAACCTCCTATAATTCACCCCTCCACTTT. The chain uses TRBV13 and TRBJ1-6; perhaps TRBD1 as D (5 bases). Germline V gene sequence: CDR1 PRHDT, CDR2 FYEKMQ (reference sequence). Trimming removed 3 bases at V and 0 bases at J, with 9 bases between. The CDR3 spans 16 residues.

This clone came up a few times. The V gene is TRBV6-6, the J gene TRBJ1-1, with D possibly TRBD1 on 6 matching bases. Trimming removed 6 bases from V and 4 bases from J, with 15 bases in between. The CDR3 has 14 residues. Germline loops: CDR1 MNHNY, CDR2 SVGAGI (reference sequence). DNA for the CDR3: TGTGCCAGCAGACCTCCGGGACACGGCACTGAAGCTTTCTTT. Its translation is CASRPPGHGTEAFF.

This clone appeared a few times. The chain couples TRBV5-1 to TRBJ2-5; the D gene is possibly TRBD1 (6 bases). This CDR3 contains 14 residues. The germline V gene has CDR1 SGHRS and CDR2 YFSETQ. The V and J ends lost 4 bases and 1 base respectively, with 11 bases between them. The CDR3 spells CASSTTGFQETQYF. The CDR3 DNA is TGCGCCAGCAGCACGACAGGTTTCCAAGAGACCCAGTACTTC.

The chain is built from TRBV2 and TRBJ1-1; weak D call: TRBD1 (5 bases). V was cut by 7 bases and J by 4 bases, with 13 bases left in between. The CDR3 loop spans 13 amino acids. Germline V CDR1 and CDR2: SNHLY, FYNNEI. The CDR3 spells CASTLGGSTEAFF. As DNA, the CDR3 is TGTGCCAGCACCTTGGGGGGGTCCACTGAAGCTTTCTTT.

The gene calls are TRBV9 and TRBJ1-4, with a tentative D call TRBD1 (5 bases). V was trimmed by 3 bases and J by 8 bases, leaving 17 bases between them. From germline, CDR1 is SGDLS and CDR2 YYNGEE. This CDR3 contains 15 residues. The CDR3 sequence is CASSGGDGGMEKLFF. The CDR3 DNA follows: TGTGCCAGCAGCGGCGGGGACGGAGGAATGGAAAAACTGTTTTTT. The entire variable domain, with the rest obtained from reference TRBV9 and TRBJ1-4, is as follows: DSGVTQTPKHLITATGQRVTLRCSPRSGDLSVYWYQQSLDQGLQFLIQYYNGEERAKGNILERFSAQQFPDLHSELNLSSLELGDSALYFCASSGGDGGMEKLFFGSGTQLSVL.

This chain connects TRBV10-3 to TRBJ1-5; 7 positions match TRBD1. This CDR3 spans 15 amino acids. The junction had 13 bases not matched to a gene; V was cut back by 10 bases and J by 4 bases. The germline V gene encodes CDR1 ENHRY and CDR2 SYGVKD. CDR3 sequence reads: CATAGSDRVNQPQHF. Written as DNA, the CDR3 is TGTGCCACCGCGGGAAGTGACAGGGTAAATCAGCCCCAGCATTTT.

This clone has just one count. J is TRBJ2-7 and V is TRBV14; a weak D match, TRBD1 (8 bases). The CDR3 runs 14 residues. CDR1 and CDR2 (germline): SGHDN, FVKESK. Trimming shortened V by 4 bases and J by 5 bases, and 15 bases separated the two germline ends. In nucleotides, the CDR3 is TGTGCCAGCAGCCGTAGACAGGGGACTAACGAGCAGTACTTC. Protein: CASSRRQGTNEQYF.

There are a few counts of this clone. The CDR3, as DNA: TGTGCCAGCACCCCCGCCCGGGACAGGGGCAATCAGCCCCAGCATTTT. This sequence encodes CASTPARDRGNQPQHF. This rearrangement joins TRBV21-1 to TRBJ1-5; TRBD1, the table's D call, was not compared with the DNA. TRBV21-1 is shown as a pseudogene. The CDR3 consists of 16 residues.